This T cell receptor beta chain derives from a study of CXCR3-negative and CXCR3-positive naive CD8 T cells. The method, 5' RACE with UMI labels, was used to prepare the TRB cDNA libraries. TCRdb reprocessed the 5' RACE reads and reports one entry per CDR3 protein, with no DNA. The table lists under 5,500 distinct CDR3 sequences. Study observations and caveats: In CXCR3-positive naive cells, the TRB CDR3s were more hydrophobic than in CXCR3-negative naive cells. Memory CD8+ cells showed much lower diversity, while both naive subsets were comparably high.

By frequency, this clonotype is medium-sized (0.01 to 0.1%). The antigen is undetermined. Germline V gene lookup returns CDR1 SQVTM and CDR2 ANQGSEA. This CDR3 has 13 residues. The sequencing input was naive CXCR3+ CD8+ T cells from blood. Subset reported: CD45RO-CCR7+CD27+CD95- naive CD8+ T cells expressing CXCR3 (TNR3+). This chain connects TRBV29-1 to TRBJ2-1; the TCRdb D gene call, TRBD2, has no DNA to confirm it. The source is a human donor in good health. Some clones in this sample may be carry-over from other donors' samples. Here the CDR3 reads CSVASSGRIEQFF.